This is a list of T cell receptor beta chains from one sample in a study of shared clonotypes between healthy human individuals. Clones were sequenced by immunoSEQ multiplex PCR, and TCRdb holds only the in-frame ones, with some missing. Here the sample spans around 1,900,000 clones, around 95% being singletons. The sequenced sample consisted of naive CD8+ T cells from PBMCs. All receptors derive from a man aged 18 to 29 in good health. Some clones in this sample may be carry-over from other donors' samples. The CDR3 runs from the conserved cysteine through the conserved F or W. Expanded clones get a size class; other rows say once, few or many, or leave the size out.

TRBJ2-1,TRBV14,16,-,CASSQDLTGGDNEQFF
TRBJ2-1,TRBV5-4,11,-,CASSLEHEQFF
TRBJ2-3,TRBV7-2,14,-,CASSLVLAADTQYF
TRBJ2-2,TRBV21-1,17,-,CASNPPGRDRVTGELFF
TRBJ2-1,TRBV27,12,-,CASSFRNNEQFF
TRBJ2-2,TRBV28,16,-,CARRHSGITNTGELFF
TRBJ2-1,TRBV7-6,13,-,CASSLRGNNEQFF
TRBJ1-1,TRBV10-3,17,-,CAISVYRTEDRGTEAFF
TRBJ1-3,TRBV29-1,12,-,CSVRASGNTIYF
TRBJ1-1,TRBV7-9,14,-,CASSLAAENTEAFF
TRBJ2-1,TRBV7-7,15,-,CASTPRVGKREPQFF
TRBJ2-1,TRBV4-1,16,-,CASSQRDRGFYNEQFF
TRBJ2-7,TRBV7-9,16,-,CASSLGTSGGSYEQYF
TRBJ1-1,TRBV6-5,16,-,CASSYGHGTGVTEAFF
TRBJ2-7,TRBV4-1,16,-,CASSQDLGLGSYEQYF
TRBJ2-5,TRBV7-6,15,-,CASSLEAQVQETQYF
TRBJ2-2,TRBV11-2,13,-,CASSLYPGGELFF
TRBJ2-7,TRBV28,16,-,CASSYSGTGFPYEQYF
TRBJ2-7,TRBV7-9,16,-,CASSSRGRGDNYEQYF
TRBJ1-5,TRBV23-1,15,-,CASSPGGENNQPQHF
TRBJ1-3,TRBV7-2,16,-,CASSLARGLSGNTIYF
TRBJ1-2,TRBV9,15,-,CASSLRDSIIYGYTF
TRBJ2-3,TRBV18,16,-,CASSSREAVITDTQYF
TRBJ1-2,TRBV28,14,-,CASSLVTRGRGYTF
TRBJ1-1,TRBV15,14,-,CATSSRTGNTEAFF
TRBJ2-7,TRBV9,14,-,CASTPSGTPYEQYF
TRBJ1-2,TRBV6-5,15,-,CASSSDRGQNYGYTF
TRBJ2-7,TRBV27,14,few,CASSPDRGSYEQYF
TRBJ2-3,TRBV7-8,19,-,CASSLGFARLAASTDTQYF
TRBJ1-1,TRBV28,14,-,CASSFQGGDTEAFF
TRBJ2-1,TRBV7-9,14,-,CASSGANKRNEQFF
TRBJ2-3,TRBV7-9,16,-,CASSLTDGWGTDTQYF
TRBJ2-2,TRBV19,14,-,CASSIDLRAGELFF
TRBJ2-1,TRBV7-9,16,once,CASSQLAGEAYNEQFF
TRBJ1-4,TRBV6-1,14,-,CASIRGQGDEKLFF
TRBJ2-1,TRBV6-1,13,once,CASSAGKLSEQFF
TRBJ2-5,TRBV13,16,once,CASSLNHRGEGETQYF